Each of the 18 T cell receptor beta chains below was sequenced from the same sample in a study of regulatory T cells in long-lasting Graves disease (dated by TCRdb to the early 2020s). The time point label here, explained by the study, means: newly diagnosed GD, antithyroid drugs for less than 3 months. RNA was extracted from PBMCs in TRIzol for both TCR sequencing and RNA sequencing. Library creation used multiplex PCR. The run used an Illumina HiSeq 4000. TCR beta libraries were built with iRepertoire HTBI primers and Arm-PCR amplification of CDR3 regions. Using fastp trimming at Q25 and MiXCR clonotype assembly, TCRdb reanalyzed the public sequencing data and kept in-frame beta chains. One record per CDR3 amino acid sequence lists the most common genes and DNA. This sample gives some 500,000 distinct CDR3 sequences in total; about 13% of them show up just once. Approximately 9.3% of the sample comes from the top ten.

These sequences were also reported in another study, on T cells in Graves' hyperthyroidism and ophthalmopathy.

Material: peripheral blood mononuclear cells (PBMCs), obtained at new diagnosis, from a patient treated with antithyroid drugs. Source of these receptors: a man aged 25 to 40 with Graves disease. Donor details come from another sample of the same person, matched by shared clones.

The V call is TRBV6-4, the J call TRBJ1-5; D unclear. V dropped 4 bases and J dropped 4 bases, with 11 bases sitting between them. Germline V lookup: CDR1 MRHNA, CDR2 SNTAGT. There are 14 residues in the CDR3. The CDR3 sequence is CASSAEDGNQPQHF. The CDR3 coding sequence is TGTGCCAGCAGTGCCGAGGACGGTAATCAGCCCCAGCATTTT.

This clonotype was observed at least ten times. The V call is TRBV12-3 or TRBV12-4, the J call TRBJ1-4, with TRBD1 as a possible D gene (6 bases). The CDR3 loop spans 18 amino acids. Trimming shortened V by 2 bases and J by 3 bases, and 19 bases separated the two germline ends. CDR3 residues: CASSLSRGEGQPNEKLFF. As DNA, the CDR3 is TGTGCCAGCAGTTTATCTCGTGGAGAAGGACAGCCTAATGAAAAACTGTTTTTT.

Many counts were recorded for this clonotype. The gene calls are TRBV7-3 and TRBJ2-3; D might be TRBD2 (6 bases). V was clipped by 3 bases and J by 4 bases, with 11 bases between them. The CDR3 spans 14 residues. Germline V gene data show CDR1 as SGHTA and CDR2 as FQGTGA. CDR3 coding DNA: TGTGCCAGCAGCTTTACCGGGACTTCAGATACGCAGTATTTT. This codes for CASSFTGTSDTQYF.

There are many counts of this clonotype. The V call is TRBV5-1, the J call TRBJ2-7; 12 nucleotides agree with TRBD2. CDR1 is SGHRS, CDR2 YFSETQ, per germline. V lost 2 bases, J lost 3 bases, and 3 bases stayed unmatched. CDR3 size: 15 residues. The CDR3 loop is CASSFELAGGYEQYF. The CDR3, as DNA: TGCGCCAGCAGCTTTGAACTAGCGGGAGGCTACGAGCAGTACTTC.

Points on this clonotype: This CDR3 fails to terminate in the conserved phenylalanine or tryptophan, so it likely reflects a read error. This chain links TRBV13 with TRBJ2-5; TRBD1 matches at 7 bases. CDR3 length: 14 amino acids. The V gene's germline CDR1 is PRHDT and CDR2 FYEKMQ (reference sequence). V was clipped by 6 bases and J by 4 bases; unmatched bases: 8. CDR3 DNA: TGTGCCAGCAGACTTACAGGGGACGTAGAGACCCAGTACCTC. Its translation: CASRLTGDVETQYL.

At least ten counts were recorded for this clonotype. V and J are TRBV10-3 and TRBJ2-2, with a possible D match to TRBD1 (5 bases). Per the germline V gene, CDR1 is ENHRY and CDR2 is SYGVKD. Trimming stripped 3 bases from V and 1 base from J, with 9 bases between. The CDR3 consists of 15 residues. The CDR3 sequence: CAISDRTGNTGELFF. Written as DNA, the CDR3 is TGTGCCATCAGTGACCGTACAGGGAACACCGGGGAGCTGTTTTTT.

This clonotype showed up just a few times. This chain joins TRBV30 and TRBJ2-5, with 8 positions matching TRBD1. Germline assignment: CDR1 GTSNPN and CDR2 SVGIG (reference sequence). This CDR3 is 13 amino acids long. The V and J ends lost 4 bases and 3 bases, in that order; junction bases with no gene match: 4. In nucleotides, the CDR3 is TGTGCCTGGAAACAGGGGGTAAAAGAGACCCAGTACTTC. Translation: CAWKQGVKETQYF.

Ten or more counts support this clonotype. V gene TRBV5-1 combines with J gene TRBJ2-7, with D uncertain. The CDR3 extends over 13 amino acids. V was shortened by 3 bases and J by 7 bases, with 14 bases between the two germline ends. Germline V lookup: CDR1 SGHRS, CDR2 YFSETQ. The CDR3 region has the DNA TGCGCCAGCAGCTCCGGGCCCCTTAGGGAGCAGTACTTC. Translated: CASSSGPLREQYF.

This clonotype was counted many times. This sequence joins TRBV20-1 and TRBJ2-7; 9 nucleotides agree with TRBD2. The germline CDR1 and CDR2 sequences are DFQATT and SNEGSKA (reference sequence). CDR3 length: 16 amino acids. Germline trimming cut 0 bases from V and 4 bases from J; bases unmatched to any gene: 10. The CDR3 reads CSARDWGGGRGYEQYF. CDR3 DNA sequence: TGCAGTGCTAGAGATTGGGGTGGCGGGAGGGGTTACGAGCAGTACTTC.

This clonotype showed up many times. V usage is TRBV20-1 and J usage is TRBJ2-1; D possibly corresponds to TRBD2 (5 bases). V lost 6 bases to trimming and J lost 3 bases, with 18 bases between them. This CDR3 is 15 amino acids long. Germline assignment: CDR1 DFQATT and CDR2 SNEGSKA (reference sequence). The CDR3 here is CSAPRRESLYNEQFF. DNA of the CDR3: TGCAGTGCCCCGAGAAGGGAGTCACTCTACAATGAGCAGTTCTTC.

This clonotype has at least ten counts. The chain links TRBV12-3 or TRBV12-4 to TRBJ2-3; 7 positions match TRBD1. CDR3 length equals 16 residues. V was pared by 5 bases and J by 3 bases, with 11 bases of the junction left unmatched. The CDR3 protein is CASSPTTGRQTDTQYF. DNA for the CDR3: TGTGCCAGCAGTCCCACGACAGGGCGCCAGACAGATACGCAGTATTTT.

V usage is TRBV19 and J usage is TRBJ2-2, with 8 bases matching TRBD2. After removal of 7 bases from V and 9 bases from J, the junction contained 16 bases not matched to a gene. The V gene's germline CDR1 is LNHDA and CDR2 SQIVND (reference sequence). The CDR3 is 16 amino acids. CDR3 region: CASTGGVARENWELFF. CDR3 nucleotide sequence: TGTGCCAGTACCGGGGGGGTTGCGCGGGAGAACTGGGAGCTGTTTTTT.

V gene TRBV24-1 combines with J gene TRBJ1-5; a weak D match, TRBD1 (5 bases). Germline V CDR1 and CDR2: KGHDR, SFDVKD. V was shortened by 6 bases and J by 4 bases, with 12 bases between the two germline ends. The CDR3 contains 14 residues. The DNA for the CDR3 is TGTGCCACCAGTCCACGGGAGGGGAATCAGCCCCAGCATTTT. It translates to CATSPREGNQPQHF.

At least ten counts were recorded for this clonotype. The rearrangement uses TRBV5-1 and TRBJ2-5; possible D gene TRBD1, 6 bases. The germline gives CDR1 SGHRS, CDR2 YFSETQ. V was pared by 7 bases and J by 3 bases, with 13 bases between. The CDR3 loop spans 13 amino acids. DNA for the CDR3: TGCGCCAGCGCAACAGGGTTAGAAGAGACCCAGTACTTC. Amino acid sequence: CASATGLEETQYF.

This clonotype was counted at least ten times. The J gene is TRBJ2-6, the V gene TRBV12-3 or TRBV12-4; TRBD2 agrees at 11 bases. The length of the CDR3 is 17 residues. V lost 2 bases, J lost 3 bases, and 3 bases stayed unmatched. The CDR3 DNA reads TGTGCCAGCAGTTTAACTAGCGGGAGACTTGGGGCCAACGTCCTGACTTTC. Protein product: CASSLTSGRLGANVLTF.

This clonotype was found many times. The genes are TRBV6-1 and TRBJ2-3; D uncertain. CDR1 and CDR2 from the germline V gene are MNHNS and SASEGT. The CDR3 has 17 residues. V shed 3 bases and J shed 2 bases, with 18 bases lying between them. The CDR3, as DNA: TGTGCCAGCAGTGATTGGTTTTCGGGTCCTCACACAGATACGCAGTATTTT. Its protein is CASSDWFSGPHTDTQYF.

This clonotype has a count of ten or more. The V call is TRBV11-3, the J call TRBJ2-3; D unclear. Germline V gives CDR1 SGHNT, CDR2 YENEEA. Between the trimmed V and J ends, which lost 1 base and 0 bases, there was a span of 5 bases. The CDR3 has 14 amino acids. CDR3 region: CASSLGASTDTQYF. DNA of the CDR3: TGTGCCAGCAGCTTAGGTGCTAGCACAGATACGCAGTATTTT.

This clonotype was observed many times. The genes are TRBV7-2 and TRBJ2-5; D possibly matches TRBD1 or TRBD2 (5 bases each). The CDR3 runs 15 residues. Trimming took off 0 bases at V and 5 bases at J, with 13 bases between the two ends. Germline V CDR1 and CDR2: SGHTA, FQGNSA. The CDR3 region has the DNA TGTGCCAGCAGCTTAGCCTGGGGGATTGGGGAGACCCAGTACTTC. It specifies CASSLAWGIGETQYF. The full variable domain, its missing parts supplied by reference TRBV7-2 and TRBJ2-5, is GAGVSQSPSNKVTEKGKDVELRCDPISGHTALYWYRQSLGQGLEFLIYFQGNSAPDKSGLPSDRFSAERTGGSVSTLTIQRTQQEDSAVYLCASSLAWGIGETQYFGPGTRLLVL.